These 20 T cell receptor beta chains were sequenced from one sample in a study of cytomegalovirus exposure and HLA in healthy donors. In the PCR, 60 Vbeta and 13 Jbeta primers were used. Profiled with immunoSEQ multiplex PCR; TCRdb holds only in-frame clones, not every one. The data contain 150,000 to 200,000 clones, roughly 79% of them singletons. The source material was PBMCs. The receptors stem from a woman aged 35 to 49 in good health and CMV-seropositive.

This chain connects TRBV5-8 to TRBJ2-7, with a tentative D call TRBD2 (7 bases). The CDR3 sequence is 16 residues long. The germline V gene encodes CDR1 SGHTS and CDR2 YDEGEE. V gave up 2 bases and J gave up 6 bases, with 21 bases separating them. The CDR3 DNA sequence: TGTGCCAGCAGCTTTGGTGGGGGGGGCCGCAAGGGCGAGCAGTACTTC. Its translation: CASSFGGGGRKGEQYF.

V and J are TRBV20-1 and TRBJ2-7; the D gene is possibly TRBD1 (6 bases). The CDR3 sequence is 11 residues long. Per germline, CDR1 DFQATT and CDR2 SNEGSKA (reference sequence). V dropped 5 bases and J dropped 11 bases, with 16 bases sitting between them. CDR3 sequence reads: CSAHHRDNEYF. In nucleotides, the CDR3 is TGCAGTGCTCATCACCGGGACAATGAGTACTTC.

The chain has TRBV5-6 and TRBJ1-1, with D tentatively TRBD1 (5 bases). Trimming took off 0 bases at V and 1 base at J, with 10 bases between the two ends. Germline V lookup: CDR1 SGHDT, CDR2 YYEEEE. The CDR3 spans 15 residues. The CDR3: CASSLGVGANTEAFF. The CDR3 DNA sequence: TGTGCCAGCAGCTTGGGGGTAGGGGCGAACACTGAAGCTTTCTTT.

The chain uses TRBV5-1 and TRBJ1-4; D is perhaps TRBD1 (5 bases). Trimming pared 0 bases from V and 0 bases from J, leaving 12 bases between. This CDR3 comprises 17 residues. Germline V gives CDR1 SGHRS, CDR2 YFSETQ. CDR3 sequence (DNA): TGCGCCAGCAGCTTGGTCGGCCCGGGGGCAACTAATGAAAAACTGTTTTTT. It encodes CASSLVGPGATNEKLFF.

This sequence joins TRBV4-2 and TRBJ1-2; 9 bases are a match to TRBD1. The V gene's germline CDR1 is LGHNA and CDR2 YNFKEQ. The CDR3 spans 18 residues. The junction had 16 bases not matched to a gene; V was cut back by 1 base and J by 7 bases. DNA of the CDR3: TGTGCCAGCAGCCAAGCCTTCAGGACAGGGGATTTTTCGGGTGGCTACACCTTC. Translating it yields CASSQAFRTGDFSGGYTF.

V and J are TRBV29-1 and TRBJ1-5; no reliable D call. V shed 4 bases and J shed 0 bases, with 10 bases lying between them. Germline V gene lookup returns CDR1 SQVTM and CDR2 ANQGSEA. The CDR3 contains 14 residues. The DNA for the CDR3 is TGCAGCGTTGGCGGAGGAGATAGCAATCAGCCCCAGCATTTT. It yields the protein CSVGGGDSNQPQHF.

The V and J genes are TRBV30 and TRBJ1-2; TRBD1 agrees at 9 bases. Germline V lookup: CDR1 GTSNPN, CDR2 SVGIG (reference sequence). J lost 2 bases, V lost 2 bases, and 3 bases had no gene match. The CDR3 has 14 amino acids. CDR3 region: CAWSRDRVNYGYTF. In DNA form, the CDR3 reads TGTGCCTGGAGTAGGGACAGGGTGAACTATGGCTACACCTTC.

This chain connects TRBV2 to TRBJ2-5; 7 bases match TRBD1. V lost 6 bases to trimming and J lost 5 bases; unmatched junction nucleotides: 6. The CDR3 consists of 13 residues. Germline V CDR1 and CDR2: SNHLY, FYNNEI. The CDR3 here is CASSLQGRETQYF. The CDR3 DNA reads TGTGCCAGCAGCCTACAGGGGCGGGAGACCCAGTACTTC.

The chain joins TRBV5-4 to TRBJ2-7; D is ambiguous. CDR3 length: 13 amino acids. Between the trimmed V and J ends, which lost 0 bases and 3 bases, there was a span of 7 bases. The germline CDR1 and CDR2 sequences are SGHNT and YYREEE (reference sequence). This chain's CDR3 is CASSLAQNYEQYF. CDR3 coding DNA: TGTGCCAGCAGCTTGGCACAGAACTACGAGCAGTACTTC.

The rearrangement links TRBV5-1 to TRBJ2-5, with D possibly TRBD1 on 5 matching bases. V lost 0 bases and J 4 bases, leaving 10 bases between the germline ends. CDR3 length: 14 residues. Germline V CDR1 and CDR2: SGHRS, YFSETQ. CDR3 bases: TGCGCCAGCAGCTTGGCTCAGGGTAGAGAGACCCAGTACTTC. Its translation is CASSLAQGRETQYF.

The chain links TRBV4-3 to TRBJ1-6; TRBD1 agrees at 7 bases. The CDR3 totals 15 residues. Germline-derived CDR1 and CDR2 are LGHNA and YSLEER. J was trimmed by 8 bases and V by 0 bases; bases with no gene match: 4. The CDR3 nucleotides read TGCGCCAGCAGCCAAGACAGGGGGATTGATTCACCCCTCCACTTT. Residues: CASSQDRGIDSPLHF.

On this clone itself: Germline and junction disagree at one end, which may indicate a read error. CDR3 coding DNA: TGTTCCAGCTTACTAGCGGGGGAAGATACGCAGTATTTT. This translates into CSSLLAGEDTQYF. This chain uses TRBV7-9 with TRBJ2-3; TRBD2 matches 11 bases. The CDR3 is made up of 13 amino acids. CDR1 is SEHNR, CDR2 FQNEAQ, per germline (reference sequence).

CDR3 DNA: TGCAGCGTGGATACAGGGGACTATGGCTACACCTTC. It specifies CSVDTGDYGYTF. This chain connects TRBV29-1 to TRBJ1-2; TRBD1 aligns across 7 bases. Germline V gives CDR1 SQVTM, CDR2 ANQGSEA. With 6 bases clipped from V and 3 bases from J, the junction kept 4 bases outside the gene matches. The CDR3 loop spans 12 amino acids.

The V call is TRBV30, the J call TRBJ2-7, with a tentative D call TRBD2 (6 bases). This CDR3 is built from 11 residues. Germline values: CDR1 GTSNPN, CDR2 SVGIG (reference sequence). V shed 6 bases and J shed 3 bases, with 9 bases lying between them. DNA for the CDR3: TGTGCCTGCGGGGGATTCTACGAGCAGTACTTC. It codes for CACGGFYEQYF.

The chain couples TRBV30 to TRBJ2-7; D possibly corresponds to TRBD1 (5 bases). The CDR3 has 12 residues. The V gene lost 5 bases and the J gene lost 4 bases, with 12 bases spanning the gap. Germline V gene sequence: CDR1 GTSNPN, CDR2 SVGIG (reference sequence). In DNA form, the CDR3 reads TGTGCCTGGCACCAGACAGAGTACGAGCAGTACTTC. Translation: CAWHQTEYEQYF.

Turning to this clone: One junction end does not reproduce the germline sequence, and a read error may be involved. The chain has TRBV7-2 and TRBJ2-5, with TRBD2 matching 8 bases. The CDR3 consists of 14 residues. Per germline, CDR1 SGHTA and CDR2 FQGNSA. CDR3 sequence (DNA): TGTGCCAGCAGCCTCGGGGGGGTGCGGAAGACTCAGTACTTC. Its protein product is CASSLGGVRKTQYF.

The J gene is TRBJ1-1, the V gene TRBV6-6, with a possible D match to TRBD1 (5 bases). The V gene lost 5 bases and the J gene lost 8 bases, with 12 bases spanning the gap. Germline-derived CDR1 and CDR2 are MNHNY and SVGAGI (reference sequence). CDR3 length equals 12 residues. As DNA, the CDR3 is TGTGCCAGCAGTGGAGACAGCGAAGAAGCTTTCTTT. Translated, it gives CASSGDSEEAFF.

This clone was picked up a small number of times. This chain links TRBV10-3 with TRBJ1-5; D is ambiguous. Germline V CDR1 and CDR2: ENHRY, SYGVKD. Trimming left V 10 bases short and J 3 bases short, with 10 bases between. The CDR3 runs to 12 residues. The CDR3 coding sequence is TGTGCCACCAAGAGCCTCAATCAGCCCCAGCATTTT. Encoded protein: CATKSLNQPQHF.

This CDR3 reads CASSSPMTGVETQYF. The CDR3 nucleotides are TGCGCCAGCAGTTCGCCTATGACAGGGGTTGAGACCCAGTACTTC. The chain is built from TRBV5-1 and TRBJ2-5, with 8 bases that match TRBD1. Germline loops: CDR1 SGHRS, CDR2 YFSETQ. Losses at the gene ends were 5 bases for V and 5 bases for J; bases not matched to a gene: 11. The CDR3 loop spans 15 amino acids.

The chain couples TRBV4-3 to TRBJ1-2; D is undetermined. This CDR3 comprises 14 residues. V lost 0 bases and J 3 bases, leaving 8 bases between the germline ends. CDR1 is LGHNA, CDR2 YSLEER, per germline. This CDR3 reads CASSQDGQYYGYTF. CDR3 bases: TGCGCCAGCAGCCAAGATGGGCAGTACTATGGCTACACCTTC.